The sequence of this T cell receptor beta chain was determined in a study of blood T cell repertoires in COVID-19. Background on the study: T cells, B-cell-depleted T cells, or PBMCs provided the cDNA or gDNA that served as material.

Under the authors' procedure: Nucleated cell number was recorded as an estimate derived from reference gene primer amplification. Clones were sequenced by immunoSEQ multiplex PCR, and TCRdb holds only the in-frame ones, with some missing. D and trimming were read from the DNA, whereas the V and J calls and clone size are those reported in that table. This sample yields 75,000 to 90,000 clones, of which 80% are seen a single time; more than 10% belongs to the top ten. Germline assignment: CDR1 KGHSH and CDR2 LQKENI. CDR3 length equals 15 residues. The junction had 3 bases not matched to a gene; V was cut back by 5 bases and J by 0 bases.

Sequencing input: peripheral blood. This sequence joins TRBV18 and TRBJ2-1; the match to TRBD2 covers 8 bases. The TCR comes from a woman between 35 and 50 years old with active or convalescent COVID-19. CDR3 amino acids: CASSFGGGSYNEQFF. The CDR3 region has the DNA TGTGCCAGCTCATTCGGGGGGGGCTCCTACAATGAGCAGTTCTTC.